The 29 T cell receptor beta chains listed next were all sequenced from one sample in a study of T cells in Graves' hyperthyroidism and ophthalmopathy. RNA transcripts provided the source from which TCR beta CDR3 regions were amplified. First-round RT-PCR targeting the TCR CDR3 was performed with the HTBI primer set. MiXCR, run by TCRdb on the multiplex PCR reads, gives a single entry per CDR3 protein. This table holds 700,000 to 850,000 distinct CDR3 sequences, around a third found once. The specimen sequenced was blood. All receptors come from a woman aged 40 to 55 with Graves' hyperthyroidism.

This clonotype was observed a few times. The chain has TRBV7-2 and TRBJ2-7; a possible D gene is TRBD2 (5 bases). The CDR3 contains 14 residues. From germline, CDR1 is SGHTA and CDR2 FQGNSA. With 1 base removed from V and 0 bases from J, the gap between germline ends came to 7 bases. The CDR3 sequence is CASSLVEGSYEQYF. The CDR3 DNA is TGTGCCAGCAGCTTAGTTGAGGGCTCCTACGAGCAGTACTTC.

This clonotype was counted ten times or more. The chain uses TRBV6-5 and TRBJ1-5; 9 bases map to TRBD1. Germline CDR1 MNHEY, CDR2 SVGAGI. Trimming took 2 bases from V and 16 from J; bases not matched to a gene: 9. This CDR3 has 13 amino acids. Here the CDR3 reads CASSYAWDRVLHF. For the CDR3, the DNA is TGTGCCAGCAGTTACGCTTGGGACAGGGTCCTTCATTTT.

In its sample, this clonotype was seen many times. The rearrangement uses TRBV7-2 and TRBJ1-2; 7 bases line up with TRBD1. Germline CDR1 SGHTA, CDR2 FQGNSA. V was pared by 5 bases and J by 8 bases, with 8 bases of the junction left unmatched. CDR3 length equals 13 residues. CDR3 residues: CASSEQGLRGYTF. DNA for the CDR3: TGTGCCAGCAGCGAACAGGGGTTAAGGGGCTACACCTTC.

A remark on this clonotype: A much larger clone differs from this one at a single base, so this may be a read error. The chain uses TRBV7-9 and TRBJ1-1; a possible D gene is TRBD1 (5 bases). Germline CDR1 reads SEHNR; CDR2 reads FQNEAQ (reference sequence). This CDR3 has 13 amino acids. The DNA for the CDR3 is TGTGCCAGCAGCTCTGACAGAACGACTGAAGCTTCCTTT. It specifies CASSSDRTTEASF.

This chain uses TRBV6-5 with TRBJ1-2; D unclear. This CDR3 comprises 13 residues. The germline V and J ends were trimmed by 7 bases and 6 bases, with 15 bases remaining between them. The V gene's germline CDR1 is MNHEY and CDR2 SVGAGI. The CDR3 here is CASKPAWPDGYTF. CDR3 nucleotide sequence: TGTGCCAGCAAGCCCGCATGGCCTGATGGCTACACCTTC.

The chain has TRBV28 and TRBJ1-1, with 8 bases aligning to TRBD1. The V gene's germline CDR1 is MDHEN and CDR2 SYDVKM. V lost 5 bases to trimming and J lost 8 bases; unmatched junction nucleotides: 10. The CDR3 extends over 14 amino acids. In nucleotides, the CDR3 is TGTGCCAGCAGTCTGCCCCAGGGGGCTCTAGAAGCTTTCTTT. It encodes CASSLPQGALEAFF.

V is TRBV15 and J is TRBJ1-4; 10 nucleotides match TRBD1. Germline loops: CDR1 LNHNV, CDR2 YYDKDF (reference sequence). V dropped 3 bases and J dropped 7; count of bases not matched to a gene: 8. CDR3 length: 16 amino acids. The CDR3 reads CATSRSWDRGGEKLFF. The CDR3 DNA reads as TGTGCCACCAGCAGGTCCTGGGACAGGGGAGGTGAAAAACTGTTTTTT. The full variable domain, rest sourced from reference TRBV15 and TRBJ1-4, is DAMVIQNPRYQVTQFGKPVTLSCSQTLNHNVMYWYQQKSSQAPKLLFHYYDKDFNNEADTPDNFQSRRPNTSFCFLDIRSPGLGDTAMYLCATSRSWDRGGEKLFFGSGTQLSVL.

V and J are TRBV10-3 and TRBJ1-4, with unresolved D. Germline values: CDR1 ENHRY, CDR2 SYGVKD. The germline V and J ends were trimmed by 6 bases and 5 bases, with 10 bases remaining between them. The CDR3 spans 13 residues. This CDR3 is CAISTTLNEKLFF. For the CDR3, the DNA is TGTGCCATCAGCACTACGTTGAATGAAAAACTGTTTTTT.

This chain uses TRBV7-2 with TRBJ1-4, with a tentative D call TRBD1 (5 bases). The CDR3 loop spans 16 amino acids. Germline CDR1 and CDR2: SGHTA and FQGNSA. Trimming took 3 bases from V and 7 from J, leaving 18 bases between them. The CDR3 region has the DNA TGTGCCAGCAGCTTTCAATCTGGGGCGTATGGTGAAAAACTGTTTTTT. This translates into CASSFQSGAYGEKLFF.

Notes on this clonotype: A much larger clonotype is one base distant, so this may be a read error. The chain employs TRBV7-2 and TRBJ2-2, with TRBD1 identical over 10 bases. This CDR3 contains 16 residues. J was trimmed by 5 bases and V by 5 bases; bases with no gene match: 8. Germline V CDR1 and CDR2: SGHTA, FQGNSA. CDR3 DNA sequence: TGTGCCAGCAGCCGGGGGACAGGGGCTTTGACCGGGGAGCTGTTTTTT. This encodes CASSRGTGALTGELFF.

The J gene is TRBJ2-7, the V gene TRBV20-1; D gene uncertain. Germline CDR1 reads DFQATT; CDR2 reads SNEGSKA (reference sequence). V lost 0 bases to trimming and J lost 0 bases, with 15 bases between them. The CDR3 sequence is 16 residues long. The CDR3 protein is CSARDRHPRSSYEQYF. The CDR3 bases are TGCAGTGCTAGAGATAGGCATCCTAGGAGCTCCTACGAGCAGTACTTC.

In this sample, this clonotype turned up a few times. J is TRBJ1-6 and V is TRBV13; D gene ambiguous. The CDR3 has 14 residues. In germline, CDR1 is PRHDT, CDR2 FYEKMQ (reference sequence). The V and J ends lost 5 bases and 8 bases respectively, with 13 bases between them. CDR3 coding DNA: TGTGCCAGCAGCCTCGGCAGACCCCATTCACCCCTCCACTTT. It yields the protein CASSLGRPHSPLHF.

The table lists this clonotype with a few counts. The CDR3 bases are TGTGCCAGCAGTGCAGCTAGCGGGGGAAAGACCCAGTACTTC. It yields the protein CASSAASGGKTQYF. The chain has TRBV6-5 and TRBJ2-5; 10 bases fit TRBD2. Germline CDR1 MNHEY, CDR2 SVGAGI. This CDR3 is built from 14 residues. Unmatched junction bases numbered 6, after V lost 5 bases and J lost 6 bases.

This clonotype was observed many times. The rearrangement joins TRBV29-1 to TRBJ1-1; 8 nucleotides agree with TRBD1. Germline assignment: CDR1 SQVTM and CDR2 ANQGSEA. The J segment lost 10 bases and the V segment lost 5 bases, leaving 12 bases of the junction unmatched. The CDR3 has 13 residues. In DNA form, the CDR3 reads TGCAGCGTTAGTGGGACAGGCAGTTTGGGAGCTTTCTTT. It yields the protein CSVSGTGSLGAFF.

Many counts were recorded for this clonotype. This sequence joins TRBV7-2 and TRBJ1-2; 9 bases agree with TRBD1. Looked up from germline, CDR1 is SGHTA and CDR2 is FQGNSA. The CDR3 has 17 residues. Unmatched junction bases numbered 10, after V lost 1 base and J lost 4 bases. The CDR3 region has the DNA TGTGCCAGCAGCTTAGTTACGGGACAGGGCCACCTCTATGGCTACACCTTC. Translated: CASSLVTGQGHLYGYTF.

CDR3 region: CAMQEGDRGELQETQYF. CDR3 nucleotides: TGTGCCATGCAGGAGGGGGACAGGGGAGAACTTCAAGAGACCCAGTACTTC. This sequence joins TRBV10-3 and TRBJ2-5; TRBD1 matches 10 bases. CDR1 and CDR2 from the germline V gene are ENHRY and SYGVKD. With V trimmed by 9 bases and J by 2 bases, 15 bases remained unmatched. This CDR3 has 17 amino acids.

V gene TRBV4-3 combines with J gene TRBJ2-7; TRBD1 agrees at 8 bases. The length of the CDR3 is 15 residues. Germline CDR1 reads LGHNA; CDR2 reads YSLEER. V shed 2 bases, J shed 1 base, and the junction held 4 bases outside the gene matches. The CDR3 DNA reads as TGCGCCAGCAGCCAACGACAGGGGCAGTCCTACGAGCAGTACTTC. Amino acid sequence: CASSQRQGQSYEQYF.

The V call is TRBV19, the J call TRBJ2-7; D gene ambiguous. CDR3 length: 14 residues. Trimming cost V 11 bases and J 3 bases, with 20 bases left between them. The germline gives CDR1 LNHDA, CDR2 SQIVND (reference sequence). The CDR3 sequence: CARKLSGSGYEQYF. The DNA for the CDR3 is TGTGCCCGTAAACTCTCCGGGTCCGGCTACGAGCAGTACTTC.

Comment on this clonotype: The conserved phenylalanine or tryptophan is not found at the CDR3 terminus, so this likely reflects a read error. This sequence joins TRBV6-6 and TRBJ2-7; 8 nucleotides align to TRBD1. The CDR3 loop spans 16 amino acids. CDR1 and CDR2 from the germline V gene are MNHNY and SVGAGI (reference sequence). Trimming took 7 bases from V and 3 from J; bases not matched to a gene: 14. CDR3 residues: CASTERPGQAYYEQYL. CDR3 coding DNA: TGTGCCAGCACCGAGAGACCGGGACAGGCATACTACGAGCAGTACCTC.

The chain recombines TRBV4-1 with TRBJ1-1; D is uncertain. CDR3 size: 14 residues. The germline gives CDR1 MGHRA, CDR2 YSYEKL. With 1 base removed from V and 5 bases from J, the gap between germline ends came to 11 bases. The CDR3 loop is CASSQVSSRTEAFF. The CDR3 DNA sequence: TGCGCCAGCAGCCAAGTTTCGTCCAGGACTGAAGCTTTCTTT.

The chain combines TRBV5-6 with TRBJ1-3; D is uncertain. V shed 6 bases and J shed 1 base, with 11 bases lying between them. This CDR3 region has 14 residues. Germline loops: CDR1 SGHDT, CDR2 YYEEEE. CDR3 DNA: TGTGCCAGCACCATCCGGGGTTCTGGAAACACCATATATTTT. It is translated as CASTIRGSGNTIYF.

This rearrangement joins TRBV5-1 to TRBJ2-7, with D possibly TRBD2 on 5 matching bases. The CDR3 has 16 amino acids. CDR1 and CDR2 (germline): SGHRS, YFSETQ. Trimming shortened V by 4 bases and J by 4 bases, and 21 bases separated the two germline ends. CDR3 nucleotides: TGCGCCAGCAGCCAAGATCGGGATTTTTTCGGGTACGAGCAGTACTTC. It encodes CASSQDRDFFGYEQYF.

The V gene is TRBV7-2, the J gene TRBJ1-6; D is possibly TRBD1 (6 bases). Germline V gives CDR1 SGHTA, CDR2 FQGNSA. The V gene lost 4 bases and the J gene lost 3 bases, with 13 bases spanning the gap. The CDR3 sequence is 16 residues long. The CDR3 region has the DNA TGTGCCAGCAGCTCACCACAGGGAGGCTATAATTCACCCCTCCACTTT. This sequence encodes CASSSPQGGYNSPLHF.

The table lists this clonotype with a few counts. V usage is TRBV6-5 and J usage is TRBJ1-2; D call uncertain. CDR3 size: 10 residues. The V gene's germline CDR1 is MNHEY and CDR2 SVGAGI. The germline V and J ends were trimmed by 11 bases and 3 bases, with 7 bases remaining between them. The CDR3 DNA reads TGTGCCCCAACGGACTATGGCTACACCTTC. Encoded protein: CAPTDYGYTF.

In DNA form, the CDR3 reads TGTGCCAGCAGTCAAGGGGAGGGGAGGCAGTACTTC. Translating it yields CASSQGEGRQYF. This chain links TRBV11-2 with TRBJ2-7; 7 bases align to TRBD2. Germline-derived CDR1 and CDR2 are SGHAT and FQNNGV. The CDR3 has 12 amino acids. J was trimmed by 9 bases and V by 6 bases; bases with no gene match: 8.

The chain recombines TRBV7-2 with TRBJ2-7; 9 bases fit TRBD2. This CDR3 is built from 15 residues. Germline loops: CDR1 SGHTA, CDR2 FQGNSA. V lost 6 bases and J lost 2; bases outside the gene matches: 8. The CDR3 DNA reads as TGTGCCAGCAGTTTAAGTTCTAGCGGGGCCTACGAGCAGTACTTC. Protein: CASSLSSSGAYEQYF.

This clonotype appeared a single time. The chain couples TRBV2 to TRBJ1-1, with TRBD1 as a possible D gene (6 bases). Germline CDR1 and CDR2: SNHLY and FYNNEI. The CDR3 loop spans 17 amino acids. V shed 7 bases and J shed 0 bases, with 21 bases lying between them. For the CDR3, the DNA is TGTGCCAGCAATACCCCATGGGGGGGCTCAATGAACACTGAAGCTTTCTTT. Its protein is CASNTPWGGSMNTEAFF.

This clonotype was recorded many times. This chain links TRBV9 with TRBJ2-7; 7 positions agree with TRBD1. This CDR3 region has 13 residues. V gave up 3 bases and J gave up 3 bases; unmatched junction bases: 3. Germline loops: CDR1 SGDLS, CDR2 YYNGEE. The DNA of the CDR3 is TGTGCCAGCAGCGGGGACAGATACTACGAGCAGTACTTC. It encodes CASSGDRYYEQYF.

This clonotype appeared a few times. The rearrangement joins TRBV7-2 to TRBJ1-1; D might be TRBD1 (5 bases). The germline gives CDR1 SGHTA, CDR2 FQGNSA. This CDR3 region has 15 residues. Trimming shortened V by 5 bases and J by 2 bases, and 15 bases separated the two germline ends. The CDR3 spells CASSPQGRVNTEAFF. Written as DNA, the CDR3 is TGTGCCAGCAGCCCGCAGGGTAGGGTTAACACTGAAGCTTTCTTT.